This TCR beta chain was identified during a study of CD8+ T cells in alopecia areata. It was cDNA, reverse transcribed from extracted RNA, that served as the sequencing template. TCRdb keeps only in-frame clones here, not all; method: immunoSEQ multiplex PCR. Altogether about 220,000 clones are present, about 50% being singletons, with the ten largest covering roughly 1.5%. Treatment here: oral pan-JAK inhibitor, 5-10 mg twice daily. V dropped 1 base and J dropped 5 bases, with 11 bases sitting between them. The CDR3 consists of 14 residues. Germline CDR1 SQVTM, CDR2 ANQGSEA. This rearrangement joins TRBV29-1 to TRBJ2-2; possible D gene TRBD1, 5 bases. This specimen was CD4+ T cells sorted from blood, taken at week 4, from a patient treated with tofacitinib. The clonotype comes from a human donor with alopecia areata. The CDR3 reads CSVEVGQGTGELFF. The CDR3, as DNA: TGCAGCGTTGAAGTGGGGCAGGGTACCGGGGAGCTGTTTTTT.